This T cell receptor (beta chain) was documented in a study of Ad26.COV2.S vaccination and SARS-CoV-2 variants. As for the study in general: Into the muscle, Ad26.COV2.S was dosed once or twice, 56 days apart.

CDR1 SQVTM and CDR2 ANQGSEA come from the germline V gene. The CDR3 contains 10 residues. V lost 7 bases and J lost 9; bases outside the gene matches: 1. Study-level results: Measurements of TCR breadth and depth may have given underestimates of the total T cell responses.

As to this clone: Its antigen is not identified.

The protocol was immunoSEQ multiplex PCR, while the TCRdb copy is restricted to in-frame clones and leaves out a portion. Among nearly 400,000 clones listed, 70% to 90% were seen once. Treatment specified: some 20 received Ad26.COV2.S at low or high dose, single or two shots; about 5 received placebo; per-sample allocation not given. Samples analyzed were those drawn on day 63 after the first vaccine or placebo injection. The receptor was derived from a person aged 18 to 59 who received the Ad26.COV2.S COVID-19 vaccine or a placebo. Sequencing used peripheral blood, obtained in a trial of Ad26.COV2.S vaccine versus placebo. This sequence joins TRBV29-1 and TRBJ2-2; 8 bases match TRBD1. This CDR3 reads CSAGGRELFF. CDR3 sequence (DNA): TGCAGCGCAGGGGGCCGGGAGCTGTTTTTT.